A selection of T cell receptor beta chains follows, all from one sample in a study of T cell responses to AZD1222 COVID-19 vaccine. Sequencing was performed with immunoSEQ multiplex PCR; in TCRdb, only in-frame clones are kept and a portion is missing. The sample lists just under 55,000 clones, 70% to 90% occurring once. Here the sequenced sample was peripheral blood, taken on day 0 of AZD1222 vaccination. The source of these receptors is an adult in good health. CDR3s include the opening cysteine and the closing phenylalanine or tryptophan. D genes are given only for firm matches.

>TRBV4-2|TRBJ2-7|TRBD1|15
TGTGCCAGCAGCGGGGGGACAGGAGACTCCTACGAGCAGTACTTC
CASSGGTGDSYEQYF
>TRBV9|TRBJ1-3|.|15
TGTGCCAGCAGCGTTCGGGGGACCTCTGGAAACACCATATATTTT
CASSVRGTSGNTIYF
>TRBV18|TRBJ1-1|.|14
TGTGCCAGCTCACCAATGGAGGGTCAAACTGAAGCTTTCTTT
CASSPMEGQTEAFF
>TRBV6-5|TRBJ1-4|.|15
TGTGCCAGCAGTTACGACGGACAGTTGAATGAAAAACTGTTTTTT
CASSYDGQLNEKLFF
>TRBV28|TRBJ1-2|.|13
TGTGCCAGCAGGCCCGCGCCAGAAAAAGGCTACACCTTC
CASRPAPEKGYTF
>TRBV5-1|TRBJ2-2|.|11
TGCGCCAGCACCTCGACTGGAGAGCTGTTTTTT
CASTSTGELFF
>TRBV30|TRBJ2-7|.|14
TGTGCCTGGAGTGTAGGGGGGGCCGGCTACGAGCAGTACTTC
CAWSVGGAGYEQYF
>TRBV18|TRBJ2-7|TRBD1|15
TGTGCCAGCTCACCACCAGGACAGGCGGCGAGGGAGCAGTACTTC
CASSPPGQAAREQYF
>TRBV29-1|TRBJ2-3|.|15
TGCAGCGTAGAAACAAGGGGGTTGGGGTCAGATACGCAGTATTTT
CSVETRGLGSDTQYF
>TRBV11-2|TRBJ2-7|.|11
TGTGCCAGCAGCCGGACAGACGAGCAGTACTTC
CASSRTDEQYF
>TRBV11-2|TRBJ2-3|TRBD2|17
TGTGCCAGCAGCTTAGATCTCCCTAGCGGGGGGCAGGATACGCAGTATTTT
CASSLDLPSGGQDTQYF